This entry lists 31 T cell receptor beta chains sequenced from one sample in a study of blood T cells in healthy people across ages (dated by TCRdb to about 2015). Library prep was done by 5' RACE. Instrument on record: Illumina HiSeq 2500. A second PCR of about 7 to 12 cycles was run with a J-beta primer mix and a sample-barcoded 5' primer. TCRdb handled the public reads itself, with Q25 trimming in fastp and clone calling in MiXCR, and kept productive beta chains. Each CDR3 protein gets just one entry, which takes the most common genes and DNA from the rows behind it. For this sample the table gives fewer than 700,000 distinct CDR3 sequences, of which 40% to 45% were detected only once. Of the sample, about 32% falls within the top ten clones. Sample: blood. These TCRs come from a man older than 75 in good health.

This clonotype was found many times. The CDR3 DNA is TGTGCCAGCAACAGACTACTAGCGGGACCTACTTACGAGCAGTACTTC. It yields the protein CASNRLLAGPTYEQYF. This chain uses TRBV5-6 with TRBJ2-7; 10 bases match TRBD2. This CDR3 has 16 residues. In germline, CDR1 is SGHDT, CDR2 YYEEEE. Unmatched junction bases numbered 13, after V lost 6 bases and J lost 4 bases. Together with reference TRBV5-6 and TRBJ2-7, the CDR3 gives the full variable domain: DAGVTQSPTHLIKTRGQQVTLRCSPKSGHDTVSWYQQALGQGPQFIFQYYEEEERQRGNFPDRFSGHQFPNYSSELNVNALLLGDSALYLCASNRLLAGPTYEQYFGPGTRLTVT.

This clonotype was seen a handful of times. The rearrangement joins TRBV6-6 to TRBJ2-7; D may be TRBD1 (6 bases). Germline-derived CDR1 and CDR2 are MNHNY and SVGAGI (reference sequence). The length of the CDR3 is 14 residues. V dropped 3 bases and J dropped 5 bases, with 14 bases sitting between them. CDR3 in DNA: TGTGCCAGCAGTTATAGTACAGGGAGCAACGAGCAGTACTTC. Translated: CASSYSTGSNEQYF.

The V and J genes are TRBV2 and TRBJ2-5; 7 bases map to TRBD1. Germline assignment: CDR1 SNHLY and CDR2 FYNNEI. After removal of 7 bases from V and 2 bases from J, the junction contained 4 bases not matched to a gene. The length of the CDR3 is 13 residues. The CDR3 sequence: CASTQDRQETQYF. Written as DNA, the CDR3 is TGTGCCAGCACCCAGGACAGGCAAGAGACCCAGTACTTC.

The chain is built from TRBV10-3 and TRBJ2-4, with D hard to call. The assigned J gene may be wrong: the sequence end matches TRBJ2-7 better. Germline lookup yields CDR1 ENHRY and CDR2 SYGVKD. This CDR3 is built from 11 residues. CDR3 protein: CAISEKDEQYF. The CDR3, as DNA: TGTGCCATCAGTGAGAAGGACGAGCAGTACTTC.

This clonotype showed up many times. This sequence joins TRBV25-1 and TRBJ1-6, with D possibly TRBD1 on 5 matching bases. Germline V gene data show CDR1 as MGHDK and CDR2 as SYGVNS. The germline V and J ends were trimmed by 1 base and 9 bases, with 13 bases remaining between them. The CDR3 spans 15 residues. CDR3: CASSESWGSGSPLHF. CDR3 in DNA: TGTGCCAGCAGTGAATCCTGGGGGTCGGGTTCACCCCTCCACTTT.

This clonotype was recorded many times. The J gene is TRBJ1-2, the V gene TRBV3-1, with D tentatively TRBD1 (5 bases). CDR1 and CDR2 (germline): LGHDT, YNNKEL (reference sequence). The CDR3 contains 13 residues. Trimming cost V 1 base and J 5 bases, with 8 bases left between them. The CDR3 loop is CASSQGQGYGYTF. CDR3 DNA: TGTGCCAGCAGCCAAGGGCAGGGATATGGCTACACCTTC.

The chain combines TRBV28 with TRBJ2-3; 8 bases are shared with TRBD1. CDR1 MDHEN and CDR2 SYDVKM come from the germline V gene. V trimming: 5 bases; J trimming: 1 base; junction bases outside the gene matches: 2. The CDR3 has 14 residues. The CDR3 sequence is CASSMTGGTDTQYF. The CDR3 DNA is TGTGCCAGCAGTATGACAGGGGGCACAGATACGCAGTATTTT.

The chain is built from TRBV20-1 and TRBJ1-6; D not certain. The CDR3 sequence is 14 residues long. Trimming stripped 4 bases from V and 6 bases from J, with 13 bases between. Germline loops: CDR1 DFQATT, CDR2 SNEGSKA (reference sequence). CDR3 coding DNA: TGCAGTGCTAAGGCCCTCACGGCTAATTCACCCCTCCACTTT. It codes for CSAKALTANSPLHF.

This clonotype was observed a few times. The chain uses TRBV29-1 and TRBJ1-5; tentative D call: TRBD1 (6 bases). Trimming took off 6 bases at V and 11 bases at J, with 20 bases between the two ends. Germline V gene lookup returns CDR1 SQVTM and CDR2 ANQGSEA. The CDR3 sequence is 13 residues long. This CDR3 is CSVSPGGGQAQHF. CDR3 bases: TGCAGCGTCTCCCCCGGGGGCGGGCAAGCCCAGCATTTT.

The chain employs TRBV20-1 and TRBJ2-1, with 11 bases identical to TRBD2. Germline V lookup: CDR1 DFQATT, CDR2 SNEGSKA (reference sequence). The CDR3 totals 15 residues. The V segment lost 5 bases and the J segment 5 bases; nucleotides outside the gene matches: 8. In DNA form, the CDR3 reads TGCAGTGCTGGAATTAGCGGGGGGGTAAACAATGAGCAGTTCTTC. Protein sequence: CSAGISGGVNNEQFF.

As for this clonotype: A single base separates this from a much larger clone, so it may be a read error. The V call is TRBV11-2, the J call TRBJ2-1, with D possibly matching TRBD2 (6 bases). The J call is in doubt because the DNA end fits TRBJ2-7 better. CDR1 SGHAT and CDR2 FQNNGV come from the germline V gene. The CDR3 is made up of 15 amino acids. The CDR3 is CASSRRDSNINEQYF. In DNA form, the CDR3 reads TGTGCCAGCAGTCGCCGGGACTCAAACATCAATGAGCAGTACTTC.

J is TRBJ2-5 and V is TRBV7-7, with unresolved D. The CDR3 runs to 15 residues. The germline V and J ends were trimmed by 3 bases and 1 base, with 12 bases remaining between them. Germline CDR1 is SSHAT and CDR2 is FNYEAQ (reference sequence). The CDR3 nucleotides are TGTGCCAGCAGCTTCCGAGGTGGAACCCAAGAGACCCAGTACTTC. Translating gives CASSFRGGTQETQYF.

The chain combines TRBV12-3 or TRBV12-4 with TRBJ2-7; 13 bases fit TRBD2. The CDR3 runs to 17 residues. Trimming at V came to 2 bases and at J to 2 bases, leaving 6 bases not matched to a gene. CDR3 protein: CASSLSGTSGVTYEQYF. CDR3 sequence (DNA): TGTGCCAGCAGTTTATCAGGGACTAGCGGGGTAACCTACGAGCAGTACTTC.

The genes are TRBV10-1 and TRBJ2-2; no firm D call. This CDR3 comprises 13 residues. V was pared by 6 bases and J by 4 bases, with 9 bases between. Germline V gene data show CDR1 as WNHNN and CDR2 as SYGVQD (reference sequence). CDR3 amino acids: CASRAGGTGELFF. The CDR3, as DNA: TGCGCCAGCAGGGCAGGCGGCACCGGGGAGCTGTTTTTT.

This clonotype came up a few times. In nucleotides, the CDR3 is TGCAGTGCTAAAAGGGGACAGGGAAACATGGACGAGCAGTACTTC. This codes for CSAKRGQGNMDEQYF. The rearrangement links TRBV20-1 to TRBJ2-7; 9 nucleotides line up with TRBD1. Germline-derived CDR1 and CDR2 are DFQATT and SNEGSKA (reference sequence). V was pared by 4 bases and J by 5 bases, with 12 bases of the junction left unmatched. The CDR3 runs to 15 residues.

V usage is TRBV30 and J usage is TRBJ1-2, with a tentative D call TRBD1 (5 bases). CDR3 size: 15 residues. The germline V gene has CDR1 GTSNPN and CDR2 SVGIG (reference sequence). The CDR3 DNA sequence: TGTGTCATGGAGCAGTCCGGGGAAGACAGCTATGGCTACACCTTC. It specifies CVMEQSGEDSYGYTF. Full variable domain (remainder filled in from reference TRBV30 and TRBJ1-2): SQTIHQWPATLVQPVGSPLSLECTVEGTSNPNLYWYRQAAGRGLQLLFYSVGIGQISSEVPQNLSASRPQDRQFILSSKKLLLSDSGFYLCVMEQSGEDSYGYTFGSGTRLTVV.

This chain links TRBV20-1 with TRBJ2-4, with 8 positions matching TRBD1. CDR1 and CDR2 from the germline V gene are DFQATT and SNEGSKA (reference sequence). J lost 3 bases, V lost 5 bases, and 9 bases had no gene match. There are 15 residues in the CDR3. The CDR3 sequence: CSADSGGADKNIQYF. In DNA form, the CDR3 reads TGCAGTGCTGACTCAGGGGGCGCGGACAAAAACATTCAGTACTTC.

The DNA for the CDR3 is TGTGCCAGCAGTCGCCGGGACCAAGGGTCCCACGAGCAGTACTTC. This gives the protein CASSRRDQGSHEQYF. V and J are TRBV7-2 and TRBJ2-4; D is possibly TRBD1 or TRBD2 (5 bases each). The end of the DNA fits TRBJ2-7 better, so the J call may be wrong. Germline lookup yields CDR1 SGHTA and CDR2 FQGNSA. The CDR3 sequence is 15 residues long.

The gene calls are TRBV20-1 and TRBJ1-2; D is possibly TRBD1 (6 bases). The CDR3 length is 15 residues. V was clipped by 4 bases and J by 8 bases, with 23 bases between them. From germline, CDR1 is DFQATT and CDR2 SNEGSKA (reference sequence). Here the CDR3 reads CSAIYGGHIDGGYTF. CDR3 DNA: TGCAGTGCTATCTACGGGGGACACATAGATGGAGGCTACACCTTC.

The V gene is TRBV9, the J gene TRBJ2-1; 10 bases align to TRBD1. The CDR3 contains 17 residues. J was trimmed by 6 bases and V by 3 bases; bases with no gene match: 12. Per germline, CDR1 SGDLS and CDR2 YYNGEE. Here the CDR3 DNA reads TGTGCCAGCAGCGGAGAAGCCGGGACAGGGGAATTCAATGAGCAGTTCTTC. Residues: CASSGEAGTGEFNEQFF.

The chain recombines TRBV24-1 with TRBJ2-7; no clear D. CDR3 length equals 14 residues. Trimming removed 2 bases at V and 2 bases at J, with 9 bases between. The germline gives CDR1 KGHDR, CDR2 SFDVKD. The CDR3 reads CATSDSKVPYEQYF. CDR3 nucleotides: TGTGCCACCAGTGATTCAAAGGTACCCTACGAGCAGTACTTC.

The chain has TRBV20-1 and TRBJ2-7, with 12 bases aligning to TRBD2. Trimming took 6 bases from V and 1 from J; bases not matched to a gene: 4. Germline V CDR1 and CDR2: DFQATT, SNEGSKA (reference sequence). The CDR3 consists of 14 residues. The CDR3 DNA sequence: TGCAGTGCCCCACTAGCGGGGGGATCCTACGAGCAGTACTTC. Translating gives CSAPLAGGSYEQYF.

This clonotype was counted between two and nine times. Written as DNA, the CDR3 is TGCAGCGCCGCAGGGCCCGGGGAGCTGTTTTTT. It yields the protein CSAAGPGELFF. The rearrangement uses TRBV29-1 and TRBJ2-2; D is perhaps TRBD1 (5 bases). This CDR3 has 11 amino acids. The germline V gene encodes CDR1 SQVTM and CDR2 ANQGSEA. V dropped 7 bases and J dropped 6 bases, with 9 bases sitting between them.

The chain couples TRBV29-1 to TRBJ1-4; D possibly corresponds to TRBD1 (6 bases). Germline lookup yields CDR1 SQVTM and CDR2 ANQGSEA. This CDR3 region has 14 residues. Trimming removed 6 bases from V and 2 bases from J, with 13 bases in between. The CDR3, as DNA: TGCAGCGTCCAGGGGAGGGCGACTAATGAAAAACTGTTTTTT. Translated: CSVQGRATNEKLFF.

This chain's CDR3 is CASRRSGGSTDTQYF. The CDR3 bases are TGTGCCAGCAGACGTAGCGGGGGCAGCACAGATACGCAGTATTTT. V is TRBV12-3 or TRBV12-4 and J is TRBJ2-3; 9 bases fit TRBD2. The CDR3 spans 15 residues. Losses at the gene ends were 6 bases for V and 0 bases for J; bases not matched to a gene: 4.

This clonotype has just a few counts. The CDR3 coding sequence is TGTGCCAGCACCCTCGGGGGGGAAAAACTGTTTTTT. Its protein product is CASTLGGEKLFF. This chain uses TRBV12-3 or TRBV12-4 with TRBJ1-4; perhaps TRBD1 as D (5 bases). V lost 7 bases and J 8 bases, leaving 11 bases between the germline ends. This CDR3 is 12 amino acids long.

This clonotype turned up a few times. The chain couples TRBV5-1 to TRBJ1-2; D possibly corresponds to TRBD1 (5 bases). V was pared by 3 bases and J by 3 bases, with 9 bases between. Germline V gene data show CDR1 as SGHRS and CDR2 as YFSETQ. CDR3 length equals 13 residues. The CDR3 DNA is TGCGCCAGCAGCTCCGACAGTTACTATGGCTACACCTTC. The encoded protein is CASSSDSYYGYTF.

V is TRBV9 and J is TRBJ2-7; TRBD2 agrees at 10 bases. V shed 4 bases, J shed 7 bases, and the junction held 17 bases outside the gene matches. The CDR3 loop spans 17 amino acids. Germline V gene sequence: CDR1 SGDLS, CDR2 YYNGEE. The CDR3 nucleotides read TGTGCCAGCAGCCCCAGGGTAGCGGGAGGTTCGGGCAATGAGCAGTACTTC. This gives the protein CASSPRVAGGSGNEQYF. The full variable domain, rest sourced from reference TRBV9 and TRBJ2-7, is DSGVTQTPKHLITATGQRVTLRCSPRSGDLSVYWYQQSLDQGLQFLIQYYNGEERAKGNILERFSAQQFPDLHSELNLSSLELGDSALYFCASSPRVAGGSGNEQYFGPGTRLTVT.

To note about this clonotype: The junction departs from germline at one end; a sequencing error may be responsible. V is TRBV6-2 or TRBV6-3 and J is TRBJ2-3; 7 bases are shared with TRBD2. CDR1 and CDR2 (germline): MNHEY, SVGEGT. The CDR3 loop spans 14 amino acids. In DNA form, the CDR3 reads TGTGCCAGCAGGTGGACTAGAGTCACAGATGCGCAGTATTTT. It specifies CASRWTRVTDAQYF.

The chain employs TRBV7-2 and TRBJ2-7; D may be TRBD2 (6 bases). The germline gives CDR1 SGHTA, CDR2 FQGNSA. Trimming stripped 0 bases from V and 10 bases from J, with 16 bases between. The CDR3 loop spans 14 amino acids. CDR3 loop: CASSLAGGGENQYF. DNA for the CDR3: TGTGCCAGCAGCTTAGCGGGGGGAGGCGAGAACCAGTACTTC.

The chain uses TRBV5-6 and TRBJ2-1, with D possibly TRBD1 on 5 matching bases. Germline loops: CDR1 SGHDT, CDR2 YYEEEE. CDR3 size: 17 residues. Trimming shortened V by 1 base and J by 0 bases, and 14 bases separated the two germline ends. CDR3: CASSLSGQGLSYNEQFF. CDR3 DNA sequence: TGTGCCAGCAGCTTGTCTGGCCAGGGCCTCTCCTACAATGAGCAGTTCTTC.